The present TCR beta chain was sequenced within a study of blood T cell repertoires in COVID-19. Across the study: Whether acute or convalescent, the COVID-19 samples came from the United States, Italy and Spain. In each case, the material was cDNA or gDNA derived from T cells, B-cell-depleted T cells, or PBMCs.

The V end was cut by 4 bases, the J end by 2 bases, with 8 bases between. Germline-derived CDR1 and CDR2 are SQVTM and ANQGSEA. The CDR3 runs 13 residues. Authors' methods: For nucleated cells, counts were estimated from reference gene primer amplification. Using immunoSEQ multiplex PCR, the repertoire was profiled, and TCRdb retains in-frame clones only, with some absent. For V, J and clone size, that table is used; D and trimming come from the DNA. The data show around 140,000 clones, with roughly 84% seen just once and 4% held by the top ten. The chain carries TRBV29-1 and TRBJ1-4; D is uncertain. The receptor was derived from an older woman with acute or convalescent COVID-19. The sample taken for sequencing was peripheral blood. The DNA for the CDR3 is TGCAGCGTTGGCCGGGGTACTAATGAAAAACTGTTTTTT. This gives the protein CSVGRGTNEKLFF.